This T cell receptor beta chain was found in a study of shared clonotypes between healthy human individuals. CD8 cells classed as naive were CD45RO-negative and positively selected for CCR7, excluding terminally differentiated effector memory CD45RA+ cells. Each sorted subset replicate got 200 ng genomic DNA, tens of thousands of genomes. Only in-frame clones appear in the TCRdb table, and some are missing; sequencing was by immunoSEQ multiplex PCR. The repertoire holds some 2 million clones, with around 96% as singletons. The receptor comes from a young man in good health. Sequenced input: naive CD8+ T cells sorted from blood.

The CDR3: CASSPAEGPEAFF. CDR3 DNA sequence: TGTGCCAGCAGCCCGGCCGAGGGCCCTGAAGCTTTCTTT. The chain uses TRBV5-4 and TRBJ1-1; D is undetermined. The germline V gene encodes CDR1 SGHNT and CDR2 YYREEE (reference sequence). The CDR3 contains 13 residues. Trimming left V 4 bases short and J 6 bases short, with 13 bases between.